This T cell receptor beta chain was captured in a study of blood T cell repertoires in COVID-19. Study overall: Samples taken during acute and convalescent COVID-19 were collected in the United States, Italy and Spain.

The V end was cut by 3 bases, the J end by 3 bases, with 3 bases between. Looked up from germline, CDR1 is MNHNY and CDR2 is SVGAGI (reference sequence). The CDR3 runs 12 residues. The data were produced by immunoSEQ multiplex PCR, yet TCRdb's version contains in-frame clones alone and is incomplete. The sample shows about 190,000 clones, 89% of them seen only once. This sequence was found in a middle-aged man with acute or convalescent COVID-19. The V and J genes are TRBV6-6 and TRBJ2-1; no clear D. The sample was peripheral blood. CDR3 coding DNA: TGTGCCAGCAGTTATAGCTACAATGAGCAGTTCTTC. Translated, it gives CASSYSYNEQFF.